The 20 T cell receptor beta chains reported below all come from one sample, sequenced in a study of beta chain features in type 1 diabetes. Study-level findings and limits: Significant though moderate, a shortening of TCRB CDR3s appeared in all four CD4+ subsets of Type 1 diabetes patients.

These receptors have no identified antigens. The isolated RNA, all of it, was reverse transcribed, so expressed TCRB transcripts were what got sequenced. Sequenced by immunoSEQ multiplex PCR; TCRdb stores in-frame clones only, minus some. Here the sample spans roughly 340,000 clones, roughly 12% being singletons. Source material: naive CD4+ T cells from blood. The origin of the receptors is a woman aged 18-35 years with type 1 diabetes.

The sample holds a few counts of this clone. J is TRBJ2-1 and V is TRBV18; no reliable D call. The CDR3 extends over 16 amino acids. V lost 2 bases, J lost 2 bases, and 13 bases lay in between. Looked up from germline, CDR1 is KGHSH and CDR2 is LQKENI. CDR3 loop: CASSPVAEPPYNEQFF. In DNA, the CDR3 is TGTGCCAGCTCACCAGTAGCCGAGCCCCCCTACAATGAGCAGTTCTTC.

Written as DNA, the CDR3 is TGTGCCAGCAATGCTTCTAGCGCCCCTCCTGATGAGCAGTTCTTC. Translated: CASNASSAPPDEQFF. The chain is built from TRBV28 and TRBJ2-1; perhaps TRBD2 as D (6 bases). Deletions cut 7 bases from V and 8 bases from J, with 21 bases between. The CDR3 contains 15 residues. Germline V gene data show CDR1 as MDHEN and CDR2 as SYDVKM.

The genes are TRBV25-1 and TRBJ1-2; possibly TRBD1 for D (5 bases). V lost 2 bases to trimming and J lost 8 bases, with 21 bases between them. The germline CDR1 and CDR2 sequences are MGHDK and SYGVNS. CDR3 size: 16 residues. The CDR3 loop is CASSEPAVWGPQGYTF. CDR3 nucleotide sequence: TGTGCCAGCAGTGAACCCGCGGTTTGGGGCCCCCAGGGCTACACCTTC.

The chain couples TRBV7-2 to TRBJ2-6, with D unresolved. V shed 0 bases and J shed 0 bases, with 18 bases lying between them. Germline V gives CDR1 SGHTA, CDR2 FQGNSA. This CDR3 spans 20 amino acids. CDR3 amino acids: CASSLATLSGHHSGANVLTF. CDR3 coding DNA: TGTGCCAGCAGCTTAGCCACGCTTTCCGGTCATCACTCTGGGGCCAACGTCCTGACTTTC.

In its sample, this clone was seen a few times. The chain has TRBV6-5 and TRBJ1-2; 7 nucleotides match TRBD1. Germline V gene data show CDR1 as MNHEY and CDR2 as SVGAGI. V lost 0 bases to trimming and J lost 4 bases; unmatched junction nucleotides: 2. The length of the CDR3 is 14 residues. The CDR3 spells CASSYSGQSYGYTF. The CDR3 DNA sequence: TGTGCCAGCAGTTACTCGGGACAGTCCTATGGCTACACCTTC.

This clone was found a few times. The J gene is TRBJ2-5, the V gene TRBV9, with D possibly matching TRBD1 (6 bases). The V end lost 4 bases, the J end lost 4 bases, and 17 bases lay between the germline ends. The CDR3 spans 15 residues. Germline V gene sequence: CDR1 SGDLS, CDR2 YYNGEE. CDR3 amino acids: CASSPRQVSGETQYF. DNA of the CDR3: TGTGCCAGCAGCCCAAGACAGGTATCAGGAGAGACCCAGTACTTC.

The gene calls are TRBV18 and TRBJ2-7, with 10 bases fitting TRBD2. Germline V gene sequence: CDR1 KGHSH, CDR2 LQKENI. The CDR3 totals 14 residues. V lost 5 bases, J lost 1 base, and 2 bases stayed unmatched. As DNA, the CDR3 is TGTGCCAGCTCAGATAGCGGGAGGTCCTACGAGCAGTACTTC. It is translated as CASSDSGRSYEQYF.

The V gene is TRBV15, the J gene TRBJ1-5; the match to TRBD1 covers 8 bases. CDR1 is LNHNV and CDR2 is YYDKDF in the germline V gene (reference sequence). This CDR3 is 14 amino acids long. With 8 bases clipped from V and 1 base from J, the junction kept 4 bases outside the gene matches. The DNA for the CDR3 is TGTGCCACCCACAGGGGGATGAGCAATCAGCCCCAGCATTTT. Translated: CATHRGMSNQPQHF.

The chain combines TRBV2 with TRBJ2-5; 10 bases match TRBD1. From germline, CDR1 is SNHLY and CDR2 FYNNEI. V dropped 8 bases and J dropped 10; count of bases not matched to a gene: 16. CDR3 size: 15 residues. CDR3 in amino acids: CASRSRGQGMIDQYF. CDR3 bases: TGTGCCAGCCGGAGCCGGGGACAGGGGATGATAGACCAGTACTTC.

The J gene is TRBJ2-1, the V gene TRBV5-6, with TRBD1 identical over 7 bases. V dropped 4 bases and J dropped 6; count of bases not matched to a gene: 1. The germline CDR1 and CDR2 sequences are SGHDT and YYEEEE. The CDR3 totals 12 residues. DNA for the CDR3: TGTGCCAGCAGCCGACAGGGCAATGAGCAGTTCTTC. It translates to CASSRQGNEQFF.

This clone was detected a few times. The genes are TRBV19 and TRBJ2-5; possibly TRBD1 for D (5 bases). The CDR3 is made up of 14 amino acids. V was cut by 3 bases and J by 2 bases, with 10 bases left in between. Germline V gene lookup returns CDR1 LNHDA and CDR2 SQIVND (reference sequence). The CDR3 reads CASSMGYRQETQYF. The CDR3 DNA sequence: TGTGCCAGTAGTATGGGGTACAGGCAAGAGACCCAGTACTTC.

This clone was seen a few times. The chain has TRBV2 and TRBJ2-7; TRBD2 matches at 9 bases. Germline loops: CDR1 SNHLY, CDR2 FYNNEI. The J segment lost 7 bases and the V segment lost 4 bases, leaving 5 bases of the junction unmatched. This CDR3 has 13 residues. The CDR3 nucleotides read TGTGCCAGCAGTGCAGCGGGAGGCGTGGAGCAGTACTTC. Its protein is CASSAAGGVEQYF.

This clone occurred a few times. The CDR3 protein is CASSVAGTGSEQYF. The CDR3 nucleotides are TGTGCCAGCAGCGTAGCAGGGACAGGGTCCGAGCAGTACTTC. The rearrangement joins TRBV9 to TRBJ2-7, with 9 bases identical to TRBD1. CDR1 is SGDLS, CDR2 YYNGEE, per germline. The CDR3 is 14 residues long. V gave up 0 bases and J gave up 6 bases; unmatched junction bases: 4. Using reference TRBV9 and TRBJ2-7 for the parts outside the CDR3, the full variable domain is DSGVTQTPKHLITATGQRVTLRCSPRSGDLSVYWYQQSLDQGLQFLIQYYNGEERAKGNILERFSAQQFPDLHSELNLSSLELGDSALYFCASSVAGTGSEQYFGPGTRLTVT.

The gene calls are TRBV7-9 and TRBJ2-7, with D perhaps TRBD2 (5 bases). V was trimmed by 5 bases and J by 4 bases, leaving 12 bases between them. CDR1 and CDR2 from the germline V gene are SEHNR and FQNEAQ (reference sequence). The CDR3 contains 13 residues. The CDR3 sequence is CASSPLGQYEQYF. DNA for the CDR3: TGTGCCAGCAGCCCACTAGGGCAATACGAGCAGTACTTC.

In this sample, this clone turned up a few times. The CDR3 nucleotides are TGCTATGCCGGGGGAGTGGACACTGAAGCTTTCTTT. It specifies CYAGGVDTEAFF. The chain combines TRBV29-1 with TRBJ1-1; maybe TRBD1 (5 bases). The CDR3 is 12 residues long. Germline V gives CDR1 SQVTM, CDR2 ANQGSEA. Using reference TRBV29-1 and TRBJ1-1 for the parts outside the CDR3, the full variable domain is SAVISQKPSRDICQRGTSLTIQCQVDSQVTMMFWYRQQPGQSLTLIATANQGSEATYESGFVIDKFPISRPNLTFSTLTVSNMSPEDSSIYLCYAGGVDTEAFFGQGTRLTVV.

There are a few counts of this clone. The chain combines TRBV9 with TRBJ2-4, with D maybe TRBD2 (5 bases). Germline loops: CDR1 SGDLS, CDR2 YYNGEE. The V end was cut by 0 bases, the J end by 9 bases, with 10 bases between. There are 13 residues in the CDR3. CDR3 in DNA: TGTGCCAGCAGCGTAGCTACGGCGGGCATTCAGTACTTC. Translating gives CASSVATAGIQYF.

V is TRBV5-1 and J is TRBJ2-7, with D possibly TRBD1 on 5 matching bases. Germline assignment: CDR1 SGHRS and CDR2 YFSETQ. CDR3 size: 13 residues. With 4 bases removed from V and 0 bases from J, the gap between germline ends came to 8 bases. In nucleotides, the CDR3 is TGCGCCAGCAGCCTGGACAACTCCTACGAGCAGTACTTC. Translated, it gives CASSLDNSYEQYF.

This clone has more than one count but fewer than ten. The chain uses TRBV19 and TRBJ2-5; TRBD2 is a possible D gene (7 bases). The CDR3 is 13 amino acids. Per germline, CDR1 LNHDA and CDR2 SQIVND (reference sequence). The ends were cut back, 8 bases at V and 2 bases at J, with 12 bases in the middle. For the CDR3, the DNA is TGTGCCAGTGGGCGGGGGACACAAGAGACCCAGTACTTC. Amino acid sequence: CASGRGTQETQYF. Looking up the rest from reference TRBV19 and TRBJ2-5 gives the full variable domain: DGGITQSPKYLFRKEGQNVTLSCEQNLNHDAMYWYRQDPGQGLRLIYYSQIVNDFQKGDIAEGYSVSREKKESFPLTVTSAQKNPTAFYLCASGRGTQETQYFGPGTRLLVL.

The sample holds a few counts of this clone. The chain uses TRBV4-3 and TRBJ2-2; D remains unclear. The CDR3 is made up of 13 amino acids. CDR1 and CDR2 from the germline V gene are LGHNA and YSLEER. Trimming took 1 base from V and 4 from J, leaving 4 bases between them. Written as DNA, the CDR3 is TGCGCCAGCAGCCAAGTATCCACCGGGGAGCTGTTTTTT. This sequence encodes CASSQVSTGELFF.

This clone was observed a few times. V gene TRBV11-2 combines with J gene TRBJ2-4; D call uncertain. The CDR3 length is 15 residues. Germline CDR1 reads SGHAT; CDR2 reads FQNNGV. Trimming took 6 bases from V and 0 from J, leaving 12 bases between them. This chain's CDR3 is CASSGPRLAKNIQYF. The CDR3 DNA follows: TGTGCCAGCAGTGGTCCCAGGTTAGCCAAAAACATTCAGTACTTC.